This entry lists 20 T cell receptor beta chains sequenced from one sample in a study of chemoradiotherapy in HPV16-positive cancers. Produced via immunoSEQ multiplex PCR; TCRdb's table is partial and in-frame only. The table has some 8,300 clones, around 72% seen once. This specimen was acquired from a patient who underwent chemoradiotherapy. Receptor source: a human donor with HPV-associated anogenital cancer.

The gene calls are TRBV10-3 and TRBJ2-3; no clear D gene. V lost 4 bases and J lost 0, with 8 bases in between. Germline V gene lookup returns CDR1 ENHRY and CDR2 SYGVKD. The CDR3 totals 14 residues. The CDR3 sequence is CAISGRASTDTQYF. CDR3 nucleotides: TGTGCCATCAGTGGGCGCGCTAGCACAGATACGCAGTATTTT.

The chain carries TRBV7-9 and TRBJ1-6; weak D call: TRBD1 (6 bases). Trimming cost V 3 bases and J 3 bases, with 9 bases left between them. The CDR3 extends over 15 amino acids. CDR1 and CDR2 (germline): SEHNR, FQNEAQ (reference sequence). The CDR3 loop is CASSLDSFYNSPLHF. As DNA, the CDR3 is TGTGCCAGCAGCTTGGACAGCTTCTATAATTCACCCCTCCACTTT.

This clone was seen more than once but under ten times. This sequence joins TRBV2 and TRBJ1-2, with 10 bases fitting TRBD1. V was pared by 7 bases and J by 6 bases, with 5 bases of the junction left unmatched. Germline values: CDR1 SNHLY, CDR2 FYNNEI. The CDR3 has 13 amino acids. DNA of the CDR3: TGTGCCAGCAATTGGGACAGGGGAAATGGCTACACCTTC. Translated: CASNWDRGNGYTF.

This rearrangement joins TRBV7-2 to TRBJ2-1, with 8 bases that match TRBD1. The CDR3 totals 15 residues. CDR1 and CDR2 from the germline V gene are SGHTA and FQGNSA. Trimming took 1 base from V and 8 from J; bases not matched to a gene: 7. The CDR3, as DNA: TGTGCCAGCAGCTTAGTTTCCAGGGGGCCTGATGAGCAGTTCTTC. It codes for CASSLVSRGPDEQFF.

J is TRBJ2-7 and V is TRBV5-5; D might be TRBD2 (6 bases). This CDR3 comprises 15 residues. Germline CDR1 reads SGHKS; CDR2 reads YYEKEE (reference sequence). Trimming took 4 bases from V and 6 from J, leaving 20 bases between them. CDR3 protein: CASSPNGLNSREQYF. The CDR3 coding sequence is TGTGCCAGCAGCCCAAACGGACTAAACTCACGCGAGCAGTACTTC.

V and J are TRBV6-6 and TRBJ2-7, with unresolved D. Trimming removed 4 bases at V and 2 bases at J, with 6 bases between. Germline CDR1 reads MNHNY; CDR2 reads SVGAGI (reference sequence). The length of the CDR3 is 12 residues. The CDR3: CASSFRPYEQYF. Written as DNA, the CDR3 is TGTGCCAGCAGTTTTAGGCCCTACGAGCAGTACTTC.

V is TRBV19 and J is TRBJ2-7; 8 bases are shared with TRBD2. The CDR3 is 16 residues long. The J segment lost 6 bases and the V segment lost 3 bases, leaving 13 bases of the junction unmatched. Germline CDR1 and CDR2: LNHDA and SQIVND (reference sequence). The CDR3 sequence is CASSIPRAGARGEQYF. CDR3 sequence (DNA): TGTGCCAGTAGTATCCCCCGAGCGGGAGCACGGGGCGAGCAGTACTTC.

The V and J genes are TRBV27 and TRBJ2-2; D perhaps matches TRBD1 (5 bases). Looked up from germline, CDR1 is MNHEY and CDR2 is SMNVEV (reference sequence). The CDR3 runs 16 residues. Trimming stripped 5 bases from V and 1 base from J, with 14 bases between. In nucleotides, the CDR3 is TGTGCCAGCAGTCCCCTTATGGGGCTGAACACCGGGGAGCTGTTTTTT. This codes for CASSPLMGLNTGELFF.

The chain uses TRBV28 and TRBJ1-1; 10 bases are a match to TRBD1. The germline V gene has CDR1 MDHEN and CDR2 SYDVKM. Trimming at V came to 5 bases and at J to 3 bases, leaving 6 bases not matched to a gene. The CDR3 covers 15 residues. CDR3 region: CASSPAGQGYTEAFF. Written as DNA, the CDR3 is TGTGCCAGCAGTCCCGCGGGACAGGGGTACACTGAAGCTTTCTTT.

The chain combines TRBV28 with TRBJ2-5, with 9 bases aligning to TRBD1. The V gene end was trimmed by 5 bases and the J gene end by 4 bases; junction bases not matched to a gene: 11. Germline loops: CDR1 MDHEN, CDR2 SYDVKM. CDR3 length: 16 amino acids. In nucleotides, the CDR3 is TGTGCCAGCAGTCACGCCGGGACAGGGAAGGGAGAGACCCAGTACTTC. This translates into CASSHAGTGKGETQYF.

This clone was detected once. The V call is TRBV14, the J call TRBJ1-1; D remains ambiguous. V lost 4 bases and J lost 4, with 13 bases in between. This CDR3 has 14 residues. Germline values: CDR1 SGHDN, CDR2 FVKESK. DNA for the CDR3: TGTGCCAGCAGCCCCGCAAGAGGGTTCACTGAAGCTTTCTTT. Its protein is CASSPARGFTEAFF.

The chain has TRBV7-8 and TRBJ1-1; no firm D call. The CDR3 totals 14 residues. Germline V gene sequence: CDR1 SGHVS, CDR2 FQNEAQ. V was clipped by 7 bases and J by 0 bases, with 12 bases between them. CDR3 amino acids: CASTHREVNTEAFF. In DNA, the CDR3 is TGTGCCAGCACCCACCGTGAGGTGAACACTGAAGCTTTCTTT.

CDR3 nucleotide sequence: TGTGCCAGCAGACCTCGACAGGGGGCAGATGAATACTCTGGAAACACCATATATTTT. Amino acids: CASRPRQGADEYSGNTIYF. The V and J genes are TRBV7-9 and TRBJ1-3, with TRBD1 matching over 10 bases. Germline CDR1 SEHNR, CDR2 FQNEAQ (reference sequence). Germline trimming cut 6 bases from V and 0 bases from J; bases unmatched to any gene: 14. The CDR3 spans 19 residues.

The J gene is TRBJ1-5, the V gene TRBV6-1; the D gene is possibly TRBD1 (5 bases). Between the trimmed V and J ends, which lost 4 bases and 0 bases, there was a span of 7 bases. CDR1 is MNHNS, CDR2 SASEGT, per germline. The CDR3 extends over 14 amino acids. As DNA, the CDR3 is TGTGCCAGCAGTGGGGACGTTAGCAATCAGCCCCAGCATTTT. This translates into CASSGDVSNQPQHF.

As concerns this clone: The same CDR3 is also encoded by other DNA sequences in this sample. The CDR3 DNA sequence: TGTGCCAGCAGCCCACACGAGACCCACACTGAAGCTTTCTTT. This codes for CASSPHETHTEAFF. V is TRBV28 and J is TRBJ1-1; D not resolved. This CDR3 region has 14 residues. Germline V gene lookup returns CDR1 MDHEN and CDR2 SYDVKM. Trimming stripped 6 bases from V and 3 bases from J, with 14 bases between. The full variable domain, rest sourced from reference TRBV28 and TRBJ1-1, is DVKVTQSSRYLVKRTGEKVFLECVQDMDHENMFWYRQDPGLGLRLIYFSYDVKMKEKGDIPEGYSVSREKKERFSLILESASTNQTSMYLCASSPHETHTEAFFGQGTRLTVV.

This rearrangement joins TRBV10-3 to TRBJ1-2, with D maybe TRBD1 (6 bases). V lost 3 bases and J lost 8, with 16 bases in between. The CDR3 is 14 residues long. The germline CDR1 and CDR2 sequences are ENHRY and SYGVKD. Here the CDR3 reads CAISERTASMGYTF. The CDR3 DNA reads as TGTGCCATCAGTGAACGGACAGCGAGTATGGGCTACACCTTC.

Here the CDR3 DNA reads TGTGCCAGCAGCTTAGGACTCATTGAAGCTTTCTTT. It encodes CASSLGLIEAFF. This chain uses TRBV7-2 with TRBJ1-1; D is unresolved. CDR1 and CDR2 (germline): SGHTA, FQGNSA. The CDR3 runs 12 residues. The V and J ends lost 1 base and 7 bases respectively, with 7 bases between them. Filled out from reference TRBV7-2 and TRBJ1-1, the complete variable domain reads GAGVSQSPSNKVTEKGKDVELRCDPISGHTALYWYRQSLGQGLEFLIYFQGNSAPDKSGLPSDRFSAERTGGSVSTLTIQRTQQEDSAVYLCASSLGLIEAFFGQGTRLTVV.

This clone was detected only a few times. J is TRBJ1-1 and V is TRBV9; perhaps TRBD1 as D (5 bases). The CDR3 is 13 amino acids. V gave up 6 bases and J gave up 2 bases, with 11 bases separating them. In germline, CDR1 is SGDLS, CDR2 YYNGEE. The CDR3 region is CASNGGGNTEAFF. The CDR3 DNA sequence: TGTGCCAGCAACGGGGGAGGTAACACTGAAGCTTTCTTT.

This clone was observed a handful of times. The chain couples TRBV19 to TRBJ2-1; D is undetermined. CDR3 length equals 14 residues. Trimming removed 5 bases from V and 2 bases from J, with 10 bases in between. CDR1 and CDR2 (germline): LNHDA, SQIVND (reference sequence). The CDR3 spells CASSLHIPYNEQFF. In DNA, the CDR3 is TGTGCCAGTAGTCTCCACATCCCCTACAATGAGCAGTTCTTC.

This clone is a singleton in its sample. This chain connects TRBV28 to TRBJ2-2; TRBD2 might be the D (5 bases). The CDR3 contains 20 residues. The V gene's germline CDR1 is MDHEN and CDR2 SYDVKM. Trimming pared 4 bases from V and 4 bases from J, leaving 28 bases between. CDR3 bases: TGTGCCAGCAGTTCCCGACGGGCTAGCCAAAAGATGGGTGGCACCGGGGAGCTGTTTTTT. It is translated as CASSSRRASQKMGGTGELFF.